The following is a T cell receptor beta chain sequence with its context. The data belong to a study of blood T cell repertoires in COVID-19. Overall study context: COVID-19 samples collected from the United States, Italy and Spain covered acute and convalescent phases. PBMCs, B-cell-depleted T cells, or T cells were the source of the cDNA or gDNA that made up the material.

Sequencing used immunoSEQ multiplex PCR; TCRdb keeps in-frame clones, though not all of them. The sample consists of under 250,000 clones, roughly 80% of them appearing once. V was cut by 8 bases and J by 8 bases, with 12 bases left in between. Germline CDR1 and CDR2: MNHNY and SVGAGI (reference sequence). The CDR3 loop spans 12 amino acids. Participant age was about 18 to 89 years, and participants resided in about two dozen US areas. Donors were grouped by their self-reported clinical history. The chain couples TRBV6-6 to TRBJ1-4; possibly TRBD1 for D (5 bases). The sequence came from a woman between 40 and 50 years old with acute COVID-19. Sample: PBMCs or T cells enriched from blood (not recorded which). DNA of the CDR3: TGTGCCAGCCGGGGGAATGGGGAAAAACTGTTTTTT. Its translation is CASRGNGEKLFF.